The following is a T cell receptor (beta chain) sequence with its context. What it recognizes is unknown. These data come from a study of CD8 T cells in Susac syndrome. Study-level results: TCR sequencing and HLA analysis covered a relatively small number of individuals.

The CDR3 has 15 amino acids. Germline V gene sequence: CDR1 LNHDA, CDR2 SQIVND (reference sequence). The V segment lost 2 bases and the J segment 7 bases; nucleotides outside the gene matches: 4. CD8+ and CD4+ blood T cells underwent TCR beta sequencing. Negative isolation yielded CD8+ and CD4+ T cells; FACS enriched TEMRA cells. An amount of RNA that ranged from roughly 0.5 to 1 ug was reverse transcribed with random hexamers. Amplification of the TCR beta CDR3 was carried out by immunoSEQ multiplex PCR, which spanned a total of 54 Vbeta and 13 Jbeta segments. TCRdb re-called the immunoSEQ multiplex PCR reads with MiXCR, one entry per CDR3 protein. The table shows about 430,000 distinct CDR3 sequences, with 75% to 90% occurring only once.

This chain links TRBV19 with TRBJ1-6; 8 nucleotides match TRBD1. This sequence originates from a human donor with multiple sclerosis. Specimen: CD8+ T cells from PBMCs. CDR3 DNA: TGTGCCAGTAGTATACAGGGGGCTGGCAATTCACCCCTCCACTTT. Its protein product is CASSIQGAGNSPLHF.